Given below is one T cell receptor (beta chain) in context. Trimming at V came to 4 bases and at J to 2 bases, leaving 7 bases not matched to a gene. Germline V gene sequence: CDR1 SQVTM, CDR2 ANQGSEA. The CDR3 contains 14 residues. It was with random hexamers that 0.5 to 1 ug RNA was reverse transcribed. MiXCR, applied by TCRdb to the immunoSEQ multiplex PCR reads, yields one record per CDR3 protein. The sample carries 180,000 or so distinct CDR3 sequences, about 93% recorded once. The data originate from a study of CD8 T cells in Susac syndrome. The TCR sequence derives from a human donor in good health. Sequences were obtained from CD4+ T cells from PBMCs. The chain is built from TRBV29-1 and TRBJ1-1, with 7 nucleotides matching TRBD1. CDR3 nucleotide sequence: TGCAGCGTTGTGTCGTGGGACAGAAACACTGAAGCTTTCTTT. It is translated as CSVVSWDRNTEAFF.